The 29 T cell receptor beta chains given below trace back to one sample, sequenced in a study of post-analysis software for immune sequencing data. Unique molecular identifiers were built into the TCR beta cDNA libraries. Each CDR3 protein gets one entry after TCRdb re-called the PCR reads with MiXCR. The sample records hundreds of thousands of distinct CDR3 sequences, 55% to 60% being singletons. The antigens of these receptors remain unknown. Whole-study findings and limits: The five TRBV segments detected at higher frequency in patients than in controls included TRBV5-6, TRBV5-1 and TRBV20-1.

The specimen sequenced was blood. The receptors originated from a girl aged 2 to 9 with multiple sclerosis.

With regard to this clonotype: Compared with germline, one end of the junction differs, possibly owing to a read error. J is TRBJ2-1 and V is TRBV10-3; 13 nucleotides agree with TRBD2. The CDR3 is made up of 19 amino acids. Germline V gene data show CDR1 as ENHRY and CDR2 as SYGVKD. In DNA form, the CDR3 reads TGTGCCATCAGTCAGACTAGCGGGGGGCCTAAGCACTCCTGCAATGAGCAGTTCTTC. Translated: CAISQTSGGPKHSCNEQFF.

The chain links TRBV6-2 or TRBV6-3 to TRBJ1-1; 7 positions agree with TRBD1. The CDR3 contains 15 residues. J lost 5 bases, V lost 0 bases, and 6 bases had no gene match. Germline V lookup: CDR1 MNHEY, CDR2 SVGEGT. CDR3 bases: TGTGCCAGCAGTTACTCGCGACAGGGTGGAACTGAAGCTTTCTTT. Residues: CASSYSRQGGTEAFF.

This clonotype was picked up many times. The chain is built from TRBV7-8 and TRBJ2-1, with D perhaps TRBD1 (5 bases). Germline values: CDR1 SGHVS, CDR2 FQNEAQ. V lost 5 bases and J 6 bases, leaving 17 bases between the germline ends. The CDR3 extends over 15 amino acids. DNA for the CDR3: TGTGCCAGCAGCAAGGACATTCCGCACCTCAATGAGCAGTTCTTC. Its protein is CASSKDIPHLNEQFF. The full variable domain, in which reference TRBV7-8 and TRBJ2-1 provide the parts outside the CDR3, is GAGVSQSPRYKVAKRGQDVALRCDPISGHVSLFWYQQALGQGPEFLTYFQNEAQLDKSGLPSDRFFAERPEGSVSTLKIQRTQQEDSAVYLCASSKDIPHLNEQFFGPGTRLTVL.

The chain links TRBV10-2 to TRBJ2-7; 11 nucleotides match TRBD2. The CDR3 consists of 15 residues. V was clipped by 7 bases and J by 3 bases; unmatched bases: 8. Per the germline V gene, CDR1 is WSHSY and CDR2 is SAAADI. The CDR3 region has the DNA TGCGCCAGCAAACTAGCGGGAGTATCTATCTACGAGCAGTACTTC. It encodes CASKLAGVSIYEQYF.

This clonotype was seen a few times. The J gene is TRBJ2-7, the V gene TRBV6-2 or TRBV6-3, with D perhaps matching TRBD1 (6 bases). Germline V lookup: CDR1 MNHEY, CDR2 SVGEGT. V was cut by 4 bases and J by 0 bases, with 13 bases left in between. CDR3 length: 15 residues. The CDR3 loop reads CASSFSGQFSYEQYF. The CDR3 DNA reads TGTGCCAGCAGTTTCTCCGGACAGTTCTCCTACGAGCAGTACTTC.

V gene TRBV11-2 combines with J gene TRBJ1-1; 7 bases align to TRBD1. J gave up 0 bases and V 3 bases, and 7 bases lay outside the gene matches. This CDR3 is built from 16 residues. In germline, CDR1 is SGHAT, CDR2 FQNNGV. In DNA form, the CDR3 reads TGTGCCAGCAGCTTTAGCCCGACAGGGATGAACACTGAAGCTTTCTTT. As protein: CASSFSPTGMNTEAFF.

V and J are TRBV11-2 and TRBJ2-4; D perhaps matches TRBD2 (6 bases). The DNA end favors TRBJ2-7, so the J call may be wrong. This CDR3 contains 20 residues. The germline V gene has CDR1 SGHAT and CDR2 FQNNGV. In DNA, the CDR3 is TGTGCCAGCAGCTTAGTCTCCCCTAGCGCCGGTCGCCCTAGCTCCTACGAGCAGTACTTC. Translating it yields CASSLVSPSAGRPSSYEQYF.

The chain is built from TRBV6-1 and TRBJ2-2; a possible D gene is TRBD1 (5 bases). Germline-derived CDR1 and CDR2 are MNHNS and SASEGT. Trimming removed 6 bases from V and 1 base from J, with 9 bases in between. The CDR3 consists of 14 residues. In nucleotides, the CDR3 is TGTGCCAGCAGGGATCAGGGGAACACCGGGGAGCTGTTTTTT. Translation: CASRDQGNTGELFF.

This sequence joins TRBV2 and TRBJ2-1; 12 bases agree with TRBD2. CDR1 is SNHLY, CDR2 FYNNEI, per germline. With V trimmed by 5 bases and J by 1 base, 12 bases remained unmatched. This CDR3 comprises 19 residues. The CDR3: CASSRRGLAGLQSYNEQFF. CDR3 nucleotide sequence: TGTGCCAGCAGTCGACGGGGACTAGCGGGTCTACAGTCCTACAATGAGCAGTTCTTC.

The V gene is TRBV20-1, the J gene TRBJ1-2; 10 positions match TRBD1. Germline CDR1 and CDR2: DFQATT and SNEGSKA (reference sequence). The V segment lost 4 bases and the J segment 8 bases; nucleotides outside the gene matches: 7. The CDR3 is 13 amino acids. The CDR3 DNA is TGCAGTGCTATTGGGACAGGGGAGAGCGGCTACACCTTC. Translation gives CSAIGTGESGYTF.

The chain uses TRBV12-3 or TRBV12-4 and TRBJ2-5; D unresolved. The CDR3 is made up of 14 amino acids. V lost 6 bases and J 0 bases, leaving 11 bases between the germline ends. The chain's CDR3 is CASSSTLNQETQYF. The CDR3 coding sequence is TGTGCCAGCAGCTCGACTCTAAACCAAGAGACCCAGTACTTC.

The chain couples TRBV24-1 to TRBJ2-7, with D possibly being TRBD1 (7 bases). The J call may be mistaken, given a closer DNA end match to TRBJ2-5. The CDR3 consists of 16 residues. The germline V gene has CDR1 KGHDR and CDR2 SFDVKD. CDR3 nucleotides: TGTGCCACCAGTGATCCGAAGAAGGGGGCGGGGGAGACCCAGTACTTC. Protein sequence: CATSDPKKGAGETQYF.

A remark on this clonotype: One end of the junction does not line up with germline, which may come from a read error. The V gene is TRBV7-7, the J gene TRBJ2-1; weak D call: TRBD1 (6 bases). The CDR3 consists of 14 residues. From germline, CDR1 is SSHAT and CDR2 FNYEAQ (reference sequence). This chain's CDR3 is CASSFTQDSNEQFF. DNA for the CDR3: TGTGCTAGCAGCTTCACCCAGGACAGCAATGAGCAGTTCTTC.

This clonotype was observed a few times. The rearrangement links TRBV7-2 to TRBJ1-1; no reliable D call. Germline V gives CDR1 SGHTA, CDR2 FQGNSA. Trimming shortened V by 2 bases and J by 2 bases, and 12 bases separated the two germline ends. This CDR3 has 15 amino acids. CDR3 region: CASSLIRRVNTEAFF. CDR3 coding DNA: TGTGCCAGCAGCTTAATCCGACGGGTTAACACTGAAGCTTTCTTT.

The gene calls are TRBV10-1 and TRBJ1-2; 9 nucleotides align to TRBD1. Germline CDR1 reads WNHNN; CDR2 reads SYGVQD (reference sequence). Germline trimming cut 3 bases from V and 6 bases from J; bases unmatched to any gene: 5. The CDR3 is 14 amino acids. The CDR3 region has the DNA TGCGCCAGCAGTGATAACACAGGGGGCCATGGCTACACCTTC. As protein: CASSDNTGGHGYTF.

CDR3 residues: CASSYSGRNTEAFF. The CDR3 nucleotides are TGTGCCAGCAGTTATTCAGGCAGGAACACTGAAGCTTTCTTT. The chain recombines TRBV12-3 or TRBV12-4 with TRBJ1-1; D is ambiguous. V was shortened by 4 bases and J by 1 base, with 10 bases between the two germline ends. The CDR3 sequence is 14 residues long.

The chain combines TRBV29-1 with TRBJ2-1; TRBD2 aligns across 12 bases. The V gene's germline CDR1 is SQVTM and CDR2 ANQGSEA. V lost 3 bases, J lost 4 bases, and 1 base stayed unmatched. The CDR3 has 14 amino acids. CDR3 nucleotide sequence: TGCAGCGTTGAGACTAGCGGGAGTTACAATGAGCAGTTCTTC. It yields the protein CSVETSGSYNEQFF.

The rearrangement uses TRBV29-1 and TRBJ2-1, with 12 positions matching TRBD2. Germline CDR1 and CDR2: SQVTM and ANQGSEA. The CDR3 runs 15 residues. The V segment lost 4 bases and the J segment 9 bases; nucleotides outside the gene matches: 10. For the CDR3, the DNA is TGCAGCGTTGGAAGGTCTAGCGGGAGGGGCGGTGAGCAGTTCTTC. It codes for CSVGRSSGRGGEQFF.

There are a few counts of this clonotype. The chain employs TRBV7-9 and TRBJ2-7, with 7 bases matching TRBD2. V lost 4 bases to trimming and J lost 3 bases; unmatched junction nucleotides: 12. This CDR3 has 16 amino acids. CDR1 and CDR2 from the germline V gene are SEHNR and FQNEAQ (reference sequence). The CDR3 nucleotides are TGTGCCAGCAGCTCTCCCCTCGGGCGGGACTACTACGAGCAGTACTTC. Amino acid sequence: CASSSPLGRDYYEQYF. The whole variable domain, remainder taken from reference TRBV7-9 and TRBJ2-7, is DTGVSQNPRHKITKRGQNVTFRCDPISEHNRLYWYRQTLGQGPEFLTYFQNEAQLEKSRLLSDRFSAERPKGSFSTLEIQRTEQGDSAMYLCASSSPLGRDYYEQYFGPGTRLTVT.

The chain employs TRBV12-3 or TRBV12-4 and TRBJ2-3; D assignment may be TRBD1 or TRBD2 (7 bases each). This CDR3 comprises 16 residues. The ends were cut back, 4 bases at V and 1 base at J, with 15 bases in the middle. This chain's CDR3 is CASSSSGRGRTDTQYF. DNA of the CDR3: TGTGCCAGCAGTTCCTCTGGGAGGGGGCGCACAGATACGCAGTATTTT.

Here the CDR3 DNA reads TGTGCCAGCAGCCAGGACGTGGGGGCAGGTGAGCAGTTCTTC. Its protein is CASSQDVGAGEQFF. The chain carries TRBV3-1 and TRBJ2-1; TRBD1 is a possible D gene (6 bases). CDR3 length equals 14 residues. Trimming pared 3 bases from V and 9 bases from J, leaving 15 bases between. Germline V gene lookup returns CDR1 LGHDT and CDR2 YNNKEL (reference sequence).

There are a few counts of this clonotype. J is TRBJ2-3 and V is TRBV5-1; 9 nucleotides agree with TRBD1. The CDR3 contains 14 residues. CDR1 is SGHRS, CDR2 YFSETQ, per germline. Trimming took 6 bases from V and 2 from J; bases not matched to a gene: 4. CDR3 sequence: CASTGTGTTDTQYF. In nucleotides, the CDR3 is TGCGCCAGCACCGGGACAGGGACCACAGATACGCAGTATTTT.

The CDR3 protein is CASTSGPPNYGYTF. The CDR3 bases are TGTGCCAGCACCTCTGGGCCCCCTAACTATGGCTACACCTTC. The chain is built from TRBV28 and TRBJ1-2; D unclear. The germline gives CDR1 MDHEN, CDR2 SYDVKM. The ends were cut back, 7 bases at V and 0 bases at J, with 12 bases in the middle. The CDR3 extends over 14 amino acids.

This clonotype was detected only a few times. The chain combines TRBV4-1 with TRBJ2-3; 10 bases are shared with TRBD2. Trimming took 4 bases from V and 3 from J; bases not matched to a gene: 7. Per germline, CDR1 MGHRA and CDR2 YSYEKL. The CDR3 runs to 16 residues. This CDR3 reads CASSRQAGGMTDTQYF. The CDR3 DNA is TGCGCCAGCAGCCGACAAGCGGGAGGGATGACAGATACGCAGTATTTT.

The V gene is TRBV12-3 or TRBV12-4, the J gene TRBJ1-2; D gene ambiguous. The CDR3 runs to 12 residues. Trimming removed 5 bases at V and 6 bases at J, with 10 bases between. The CDR3 nucleotides are TGTGCCAGCAGTAGGACTGATAATGGCTACACCTTC. Its translation: CASSRTDNGYTF.

The genes are TRBV10-1 and TRBJ2-7; the D gene is possibly TRBD2 (5 bases). Germline loops: CDR1 WNHNN, CDR2 SYGVQD (reference sequence). The CDR3 contains 15 residues. The V gene lost 3 bases and the J gene lost 0 bases, with 12 bases spanning the gap. The CDR3 sequence is CASSDSGISSYEQYF. The CDR3 DNA reads as TGCGCCAGCAGTGACAGCGGTATAAGCTCCTACGAGCAGTACTTC.

This clonotype was seen a few times. The rearrangement links TRBV7-9 to TRBJ2-3, with D possibly being TRBD1 (5 bases). The CDR3 spans 18 residues. The V gene lost 1 base and the J gene lost 5 bases, with 22 bases spanning the gap. Germline CDR1 SEHNR, CDR2 FQNEAQ (reference sequence). The CDR3 DNA follows: TGTGCCAGCAGCTTAGGTTTTGGGCAGGGTTTGAGAGGAGATACGCAGTATTTT. Translated: CASSLGFGQGLRGDTQYF. Using reference TRBV7-9 and TRBJ2-3 for the parts outside the CDR3, the full variable domain is DTGVSQNPRHKITKRGQNVTFRCDPISEHNRLYWYRQTLGQGPEFLTYFQNEAQLEKSRLLSDRFSAERPKGSFSTLEIQRTEQGDSAMYLCASSLGFGQGLRGDTQYFGPGTRLTVL.

In this sample, this clonotype turned up a few times. J is TRBJ2-3 and V is TRBV6-5; TRBD1 agrees at 7 bases. Germline loops: CDR1 MNHEY, CDR2 SVGAGI. CDR3 size: 17 residues. Trimming cost V 2 bases and J 5 bases; bases outside gene matches: 13. For the CDR3, the DNA is TGTGCCAGCAGTTACCGCCAAGTCCCGGGACAGCTAGATACGCAGTATTTT. Its translation: CASSYRQVPGQLDTQYF.

This clonotype was picked up a small number of times. A junction boundary mismatches the germline segment, possibly from a read error. The V gene is TRBV5-5, the J gene TRBJ2-1, with D hard to call. Germline values: CDR1 SGHKS, CDR2 YYEKEE (reference sequence). This CDR3 has 16 residues. The chain's CDR3 is CANSLSGRDPYNEQFF. The CDR3 region has the DNA TGTGCCAACAGCTTGTCGGGTAGGGATCCCTACAATGAGCAGTTCTTC.